These T cell receptor beta chains were read from a single sample in a study of T cell responses to AZD1222 COVID-19 vaccine. The table came from immunoSEQ multiplex PCR; TCRdb's copy has only in-frame clones and leaves some out. The table records approximately 180,000 clones, approximately 92% of them present only once. Sequences were derived from peripheral blood, sampled 28 days after the second dose of the MenACWY control vaccine. These receptors originate from an adult who received the MenACWY meningococcal vaccine as a control. Each CDR3 is given with its conserved first and last residue. A D gene is named only where the DNA matches it firmly. Expanded clones get a size class; other rows say once, few or many, or leave the size out.

j_call v_call d_call clone_size cdr3_nt cdr3_aa
TRBJ2-2 TRBV7-2 TRBD2 - TGTGCCAGCAGTACCCCGACTAGCGGAGGGACCGGGGAGCTGTTTTTT CASSTPTSGGTGELFF
TRBJ1-1 TRBV5-1 - - TGCGCCAGCAGCTTCGGGAAGAGCAACACTGAAGCTTTCTTT CASSFGKSNTEAFF
TRBJ2-7 TRBV5-5 TRBD1 - TGTGCCAGCAGGAATGACAGGGGCCGAGGCGAGCAGTACTTC CASRNDRGRGEQYF
TRBJ2-3 TRBV19 - - TGTGCCAGTAGCACCGACAGCCTGACAGATACGCAGTATTTT CASSTDSLTDTQYF
TRBJ2-7 TRBV28 TRBD2 - TGTGCCAGCAGGCCCTTTGGACTAGCGGGAGGACTCGAGCAGTACTTC CASRPFGLAGGLEQYF
TRBJ2-4 TRBV24-1 TRBD1 once TGTGCCACCAGTGAAAGGACAGGGGCCAGGGATCTAGCCAAAAACATTCAGTACTTC CATSERTGARDLAKNIQYF
TRBJ1-5 TRBV7-2 TRBD1 - TGTGCCAGCAGTCAGAGGACAGGAGATCAGCCCCAGCATTTT CASSQRTGDQPQHF
TRBJ1-1 TRBV9 - - TGTGCCAGCAGCGTAGAAAGGTACACTGAAGCTTTCTTT CASSVERYTEAFF
TRBJ2-2 TRBV7-8 TRBD2 - TGTGCCAGCAGCTTACCCTTAGCGGGAGTCGCCGGGGAGCTGTTTTTT CASSLPLAGVAGELFF
TRBJ2-1 TRBV27 TRBD2 - TGTGCCAGCAGTTACCGTCCGGGACTAGCGATTAGGGATGAGCAGTTCTTC CASSYRPGLAIRDEQFF
TRBJ2-2 TRBV14 TRBD2 once TGTGCCAGCAGCCAAGATCTACTAGCGGCGACCGGGGAGCTGTTTTTT CASSQDLLAATGELFF
TRBJ1-1 TRBV19 - - TGTGCCAGTAGTCTCACAGTGAACACTGAAGCTTTCTTT CASSLTVNTEAFF
TRBJ1-3 TRBV6-1 - - TGTGCCAGCAGTGAAGGCAGGGCCTTCACTGGAAACACCATATATTTT CASSEGRAFTGNTIYF
TRBJ1-6 TRBV14 - - TGTGCCAGCAGCCAAGGCGGCAGGGCTTACTATAATTCACCCCTCCACTTT CASSQGGRAYYNSPLHF
TRBJ1-5 TRBV30 - - TGTGCCTGGAGCTCTAATAGCGGCAATCAGCCCCAGCATTTT CAWSSNSGNQPQHF
TRBJ1-2 TRBV24-1 TRBD1 - TGTGCCACCAGTGATCCTGCAGGGGGCTATGGCTACACCTTC CATSDPAGGYGYTF
TRBJ2-3 TRBV7-3 TRBD2 - TGTGCCAGCAGCCCCGCCGGTAGCGGGGACACAGATACGCAGTATTTT CASSPAGSGDTDTQYF
TRBJ1-2 TRBV5-6 - - TGTGCCAGCAGCTTGGGGGGGTCGACAGGAAACTATGGCTACACCTTC CASSLGGSTGNYGYTF
TRBJ1-1 TRBV18 - - TGTGCCAGCTCAACCCAGAACACTGAAGCTTTCTTT CASSTQNTEAFF
TRBJ1-5 TRBV27 - - TGTGCCAGCAGCCCGATTCCCAGGGGTGAGGTGAGCAATCAGCCCCAGCATTTT CASSPIPRGEVSNQPQHF
TRBJ2-2 TRBV19 - - TGTGCCAGTAGGGCTGGGAGCGCGAACACCGGGGAGCTGTTTTTT CASRAGSANTGELFF
TRBJ2-3 TRBV3-1/TRBV3-2 TRBD2 - TGTGCCAGCAGCCCCTTGAGGGCGGGAGTAGTGACAGATACGCAGTATTTT CASSPLRAGVVTDTQYF
TRBJ1-2 TRBV18 TRBD1 - TGTGCCAGCTCACCCCCAGGGGGTGGCTACACCTTC CASSPPGGGYTF
TRBJ1-3 TRBV13 - - TGTGCCAGCGCGCGGGACCTTGTTTCTGGAAACACCATATATTTT CASARDLVSGNTIYF
TRBJ2-5 TRBV15 TRBD2 - TGTGCCACCAGCAGAGATAAACTAGCGGAGACCCAGTACTTC CATSRDKLAETQYF
TRBJ1-3 TRBV19 - - TGTGCCAGTAGTATCCTTGGACAGTTCTCTGGAAACACCATATATTTT CASSILGQFSGNTIYF
TRBJ2-2 TRBV4-2 - - TGTGCCAGCAGCCAAGAGGGTGGCGGTCCCACCGGGGAGCTGTTTTTT CASSQEGGGPTGELFF
TRBJ2-7 TRBV27 TRBD1 - TGTGCCAGCAGACACAGGGGTACCGGACAGGGCTTGTCCTACGAGCAGTACTTC CASRHRGTGQGLSYEQYF
TRBJ2-7 TRBV27 TRBD1 - TGTGCCAGCAGGGGAAGGACAGGGGGCTACGAGCAGTACTTC CASRGRTGGYEQYF
TRBJ1-6 TRBV30 - - TGTGCCTGGAGTGGGGGGGCAGCGGGGTCACCCCTCCACTTT CAWSGGAAGSPLHF
TRBJ2-3 TRBV9 - - TGTGCCAGCAGCCAGACTAGACCCGATACGCAGTATTTT CASSQTRPDTQYF
TRBJ1-1 TRBV6-5 TRBD1 - TGTGCCAGCAGGGGGAGGACAGGTGTAACTGAAGCTTTCTTT CASRGRTGVTEAFF
TRBJ2-7 TRBV11-2 - - TGTGCCAGCAGCTTATTTGGCCCCTACGAGCAGTACTTC CASSLFGPYEQYF
TRBJ2-7 TRBV25-1 - - TGTGCCAGCAGTGATGTTTTGATCTACGAGCAGTACTTC CASSDVLIYEQYF
TRBJ2-2 TRBV4-3 TRBD2 - TGCGCCAGCAGCCCTTCTAGCGGGAGGAACACCGGGGAGCTGTTTTTT CASSPSSGRNTGELFF
TRBJ2-7 TRBV3-1/TRBV3-2 - - TGTGCCAGCAGCGTGGGGAGCCTCGAGCAGTACTTC CASSVGSLEQYF
TRBJ2-3 TRBV11-3 - - TGTGCCAGCAGCCCTGGACTGGGCACAGATACGCAGTATTTT CASSPGLGTDTQYF
TRBJ1-2 TRBV25-1 - - TGTGCCAGCAGAGGGCAGGGCTATGGCTACACCTTC CASRGQGYGYTF
TRBJ2-3 TRBV7-2 TRBD2 - TGTGCCAGCAGCTTATTCCAGCGGGGGACAGATACGCAGTATTTT CASSLFQRGTDTQYF
TRBJ1-1 TRBV11-2 - - TGTGCCAGCAGCTTAGCAGGGACTGAAGCTTTCTTT CASSLAGTEAFF
TRBJ1-1 TRBV28 - - TGTGCCAGCAGGGGACGCCAGAGCGGCACTGAAGCTTTCTTT CASRGRQSGTEAFF
TRBJ1-1 TRBV7-2 - - TGTGCCAGCAGCTTAAGCCACCAGGGCAAAGCTTTCTTT CASSLSHQGKAFF
TRBJ1-1 TRBV19 TRBD1 - TGTGCCAGTAGTATCAGGGGGCAGGCTGAAGCTTTCTTT CASSIRGQAEAFF
TRBJ1-4 TRBV6-4 - once TGTGCCAGCAGTCGACAGACTGGAAATAATGAAAAACTGTTTTTT CASSRQTGNNEKLFF
TRBJ1-2 TRBV18 TRBD1 - TGTGCCAGCTCACTTCGACAGGGAATCGGCTATGGCTACACCTTC CASSLRQGIGYGYTF
TRBJ2-7 TRBV6-6 - - TGTGCCAGCAGTTACTCGAATGCGGTTGAGCAGTACTTC CASSYSNAVEQYF
TRBJ2-3 TRBV5-5 - - TGTGCCAGCAGTCCCCCGGGGGCAGATACGCAGTATTTT CASSPPGADTQYF
TRBJ1-2 TRBV3-1/TRBV3-2 TRBD1 - TGTGCCAGCAGTCTAGCTAGGACAGGGAGCTATGGCTACACCTTC CASSLARTGSYGYTF
TRBJ2-1 TRBV24-1 TRBD2 once TGTGCCACCAGTGATCCAGCGGGAGCTCTCTACAATGAGCAGTTCTTC CATSDPAGALYNEQFF
TRBJ1-6 TRBV6-4 - - TGTGCCAGCAGTACCTCGCCCGGGACGCCCCTCCACTTT CASSTSPGTPLHF
TRBJ2-3 TRBV7-9 - once TGTGCCAGCAGCTCAAGGGCAGACACAGATACGCAGTATTTT CASSSRADTDTQYF